These 3 T cell receptor beta chains came from one sample sequenced in a study of cytomegalovirus exposure and HLA in healthy donors. Libraries were prepared by immunoSEQ multiplex PCR; TCRdb keeps only in-frame clonotypes and omits some of them. The data contain about 98,000 clones, roughly 89% of them singletons. The sample consisted of PBMCs. These receptors all come from a woman younger than 45 in good health and CMV-seronegative.

In its sample, this clone was seen once. The rearrangement joins TRBV14 to TRBJ2-7, with TRBD2 as a possible D gene (5 bases). Trimming stripped 6 bases from V and 0 bases from J, with 18 bases between. The CDR3 is made up of 16 amino acids. In germline, CDR1 is SGHDN, CDR2 FVKESK. CDR3 nucleotides: TGTGCCAGCAGTCGTGGGTGGAGGCGGGTCTCCTACGAGCAGTACTTC. Encoded protein: CASSRGWRRVSYEQYF.

This chain uses TRBV9 with TRBJ1-2; D gene unclear. V gave up 0 bases and J gave up 7 bases, with 13 bases separating them. Germline CDR1 reads SGDLS; CDR2 reads YYNGEE. The CDR3 is 14 residues long. Here the CDR3 reads CASSVGEGRSGYTF. The CDR3 DNA is TGTGCCAGCAGCGTAGGGGAGGGAAGGTCTGGCTACACCTTC.

This clone was seen once. CDR3 sequence reads: CASSQEQARANVLTF. For the CDR3, the DNA is TGTGCCAGCAGCCAAGAACAGGCCCGGGCCAACGTCCTGACTTTC. The rearrangement joins TRBV4-2 to TRBJ2-6, with D tentatively TRBD1 (5 bases). The CDR3 consists of 15 residues. Between the trimmed V and J ends, which lost 0 bases and 5 bases, there was a span of 8 bases. Germline CDR1 and CDR2: LGHNA and YNFKEQ.